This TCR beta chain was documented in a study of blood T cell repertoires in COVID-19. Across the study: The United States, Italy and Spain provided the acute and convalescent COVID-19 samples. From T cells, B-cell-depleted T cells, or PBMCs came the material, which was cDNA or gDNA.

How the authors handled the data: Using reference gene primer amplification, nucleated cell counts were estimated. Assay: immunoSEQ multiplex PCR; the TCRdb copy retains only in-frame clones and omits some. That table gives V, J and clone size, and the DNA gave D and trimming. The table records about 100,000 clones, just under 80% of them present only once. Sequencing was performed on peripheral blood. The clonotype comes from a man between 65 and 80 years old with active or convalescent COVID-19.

CDR3 sequence (DNA): TGTGCCAGCAGTTTATCGTGGGACAGGAGGTACGAGCAGTACTTC. Protein product: CASSLSWDRRYEQYF. J is TRBJ2-7 and V is TRBV27, with 8 bases aligning to TRBD1. The CDR3 is 15 amino acids. Germline assignment: CDR1 MNHEY and CDR2 SMNVEV (reference sequence). Trimming removed 0 bases from V and 4 bases from J; junction bases left unmatched: 5.